The rows below give T cell receptor beta chains drawn from one sample of a study of blood T cell repertoires in COVID-19. Generated by immunoSEQ multiplex PCR, the TCRdb table keeps only in-frame clones and is missing some. The sample includes roughly 200,000 clones, about nine tenths of them seen just once. Sequenced input: PBMCs or T cells enriched from blood (not recorded which). These receptors were obtained from a woman between 40 and 50 years old with acute COVID-19. CDR3s include the opening cysteine and the closing phenylalanine or tryptophan. The D gene is left open where the match is weak. Not all rows give a size; the values are once, few, many and, for expanded clones, a class.

j_call,v_call,d_call,cdr3_length,clone_size,cdr3_nt,cdr3_aa
TRBJ2-2,TRBV5-6,TRBD1,15,NA,TGTGCCAGCAGCTCGGGACAGGGCAACACCGGGGAGCTGTTTTTT,CASSSGQGNTGELFF
TRBJ1-4,TRBV7-9,TRBD1,15,NA,TGTGCCAGCAGTCCAAGGCCAGGGGGGAATGAAAAACTGTTTTTT,CASSPRPGGNEKLFF
TRBJ1-1,TRBV6-2/TRBV6-3,TRBD1,14,NA,TGTGCCAGCAGTTACTCCACAGGGGCCACTGAAGCTTTCTTT,CASSYSTGATEAFF
TRBJ2-7,TRBV27,TRBD1,13,NA,TGTGCCAGCAGTCCAGACAGGGCATACGAGCAGTACTTC,CASSPDRAYEQYF
TRBJ1-2,TRBV27,TRBD1,13,NA,TGTGCCAGCACTCCAGGGGGCCACTATGGCTACACCTTC,CASTPGGHYGYTF
TRBJ2-5,TRBV19,TRBD2,15,NA,TGTGCCAGTAGTTGGGTTAGCGGGAGACAAGAGACCCAGTACTTC,CASSWVSGRQETQYF
TRBJ1-2,TRBV4-3,NA,17,medium-sized,TGCGCCAGCAGCCAAGATGCAGGGACACCTTGGCGCTATGGCTACACCTTC,CASSQDAGTPWRYGYTF
TRBJ1-1,TRBV15,NA,15,NA,TGTGCCACCAGCAGAGATAGGCAGGTGAACACTGAAGCTTTCTTT,CATSRDRQVNTEAFF
TRBJ2-5,TRBV11-2,TRBD2,16,NA,TGTGCCAGCAGCCCACTAGCGGGGGGCGTCCAAGAGACCCAGTACTTC,CASSPLAGGVQETQYF
TRBJ1-5,TRBV2,NA,18,NA,TGTGCCAGCAGTGAAGCGCGAGGGACCTACGACAGGCATCAGCCCCAGCATTTT,CASSEARGTYDRHQPQHF
TRBJ1-1,TRBV9,NA,15,NA,TGTGCCAGCAGCAACGGACAGAACCGGAACACTGAAGCTTTCTTT,CASSNGQNRNTEAFF
TRBJ2-2,TRBV6-2/TRBV6-3,NA,16,NA,TGTGCCAGCAGTTACTTAGTAACGGGCGGGCCCGGGGAGCTGTTTTTT,CASSYLVTGGPGELFF
TRBJ2-1,TRBV6-2/TRBV6-3,TRBD2,19,NA,TGTGCCAGCAGTTACTGGGGCAGGAGTCCTAGCGGGGGGGCCAATGAGCAGTTCTTC,CASSYWGRSPSGGANEQFF
TRBJ1-1,TRBV15,NA,14,NA,TGTGCCACCAGCAGAGATTTAACCGGTACGGGGACTTTCTTT,CATSRDLTGTGTFF
TRBJ1-1,TRBV18,TRBD1,13,once,TGTGCCAGCTCACGAGACAGGGGGACTGAAGCTTTCTTT,CASSRDRGTEAFF
TRBJ1-1,TRBV29-1,NA,12,NA,TGCAGCGTCAAGGAGGGGAACACTGAAGCTTTCTTT,CSVKEGNTEAFF
TRBJ2-3,TRBV21-1,NA,16,NA,TGTGCCAGCAGCCCCCGGACTAGCGCTTACACAGATACGCAGTATTTT,CASSPRTSAYTDTQYF
TRBJ1-2,TRBV7-3,NA,13,NA,TGTGCCAGCAGCACCCCTACCGGCTATGGCTACACCTTC,CASSTPTGYGYTF
TRBJ1-5,TRBV6-4,NA,13,NA,TGTGCCAGCAGTGATCCCTCCCATCAGCCCCAGCATTTT,CASSDPSHQPQHF
TRBJ1-1,TRBV5-6,NA,15,NA,TGTGCCAGCAGCTTGGAAGGGGGGGCCTACACTGAAGCTTTCTTT,CASSLEGGAYTEAFF
TRBJ2-5,TRBV7-2,NA,17,NA,TGTGCCAGCAGCTTAGAATTAGGTCGGGGGTCGGAAGGGACCCAGTACTTC,CASSLELGRGSEGTQYF
TRBJ1-1,TRBV9,NA,13,NA,TGTGCCAGCAGCGTCGACAGGATTACTGAAGCTTTCTTT,CASSVDRITEAFF